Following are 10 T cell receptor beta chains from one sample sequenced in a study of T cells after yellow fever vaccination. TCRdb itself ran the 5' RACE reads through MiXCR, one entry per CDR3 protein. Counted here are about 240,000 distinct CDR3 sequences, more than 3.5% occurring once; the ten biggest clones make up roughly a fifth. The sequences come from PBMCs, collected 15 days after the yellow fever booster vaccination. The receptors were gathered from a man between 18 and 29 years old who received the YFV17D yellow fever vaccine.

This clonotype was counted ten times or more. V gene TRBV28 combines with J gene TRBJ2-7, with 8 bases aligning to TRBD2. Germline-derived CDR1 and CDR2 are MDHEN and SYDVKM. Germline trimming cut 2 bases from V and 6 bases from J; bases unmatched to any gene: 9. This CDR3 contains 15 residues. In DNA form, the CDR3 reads TGTGCCAGCAGTTTAGACGGGACTAGTCGGATCGAGCAGTACGTC. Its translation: CASSLDGTSRIEQYV.

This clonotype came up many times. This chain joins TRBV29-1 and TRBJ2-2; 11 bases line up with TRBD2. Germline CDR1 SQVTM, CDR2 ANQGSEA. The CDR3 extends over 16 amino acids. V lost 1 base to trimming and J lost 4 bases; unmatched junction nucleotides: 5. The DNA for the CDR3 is TGCAGCGTTGAAGTTCGTCTAGCGGGGGGCACCGGGGAGCTGTTTTTT. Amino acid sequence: CSVEVRLAGGTGELFF.

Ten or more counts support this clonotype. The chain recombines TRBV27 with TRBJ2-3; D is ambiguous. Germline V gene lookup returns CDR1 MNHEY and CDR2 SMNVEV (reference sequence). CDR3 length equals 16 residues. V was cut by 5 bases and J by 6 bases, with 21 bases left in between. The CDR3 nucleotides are TGTGCCAGCAGTACCCGGGTCCCCGGTGGATCGGATACGCAGTATTTT. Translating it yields CASSTRVPGGSDTQYF.

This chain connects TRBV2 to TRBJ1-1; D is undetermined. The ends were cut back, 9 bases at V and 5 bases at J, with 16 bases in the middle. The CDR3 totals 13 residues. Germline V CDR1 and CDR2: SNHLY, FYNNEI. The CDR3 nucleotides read TGTGCCAGGACCTCCGGGGAGCGAACTGAAGCTTTCTTT. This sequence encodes CARTSGERTEAFF.

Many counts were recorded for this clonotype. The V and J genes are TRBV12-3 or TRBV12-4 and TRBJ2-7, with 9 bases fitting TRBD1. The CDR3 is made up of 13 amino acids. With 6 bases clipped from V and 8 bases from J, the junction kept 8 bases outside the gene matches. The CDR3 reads CASSPNRGHQQYV. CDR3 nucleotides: TGTGCCAGCAGCCCCAACAGGGGGCACCAGCAGTACGTC.

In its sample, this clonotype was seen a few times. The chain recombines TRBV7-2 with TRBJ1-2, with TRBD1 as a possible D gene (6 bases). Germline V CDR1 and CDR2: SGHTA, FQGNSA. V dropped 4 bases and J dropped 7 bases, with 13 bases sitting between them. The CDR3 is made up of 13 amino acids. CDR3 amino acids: CASSSQGEGGYTF. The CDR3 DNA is TGTGCCAGCAGCTCACAGGGAGAGGGTGGCTACACCTTC.

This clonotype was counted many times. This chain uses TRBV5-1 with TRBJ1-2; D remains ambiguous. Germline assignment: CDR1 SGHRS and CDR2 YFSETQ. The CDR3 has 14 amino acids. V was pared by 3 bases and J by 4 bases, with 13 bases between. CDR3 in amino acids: CASSYIGDTYGYTF. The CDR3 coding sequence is TGCGCCAGCAGCTACATTGGTGATACCTATGGCTACACCTTC.

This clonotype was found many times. Written as DNA, the CDR3 is TGCGCCAGCAGCAAGCGGACAGGGAGCGGGAGTACTGAAGCTTTCTTT. Encoded protein: CASSKRTGSGSTEAFF. The chain carries TRBV5-1 and TRBJ1-1, with 8 positions matching TRBD1. V lost 4 bases, J lost 5 bases, and 13 bases stayed unmatched. Germline loops: CDR1 SGHRS, CDR2 YFSETQ. CDR3 length equals 16 residues.

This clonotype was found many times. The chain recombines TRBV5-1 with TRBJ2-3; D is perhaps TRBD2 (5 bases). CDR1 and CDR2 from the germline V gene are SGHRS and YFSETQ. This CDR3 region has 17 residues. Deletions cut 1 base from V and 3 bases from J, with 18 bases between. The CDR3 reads CASSLSPGPGGTDTQYF. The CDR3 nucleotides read TGCGCCAGCAGCTTGAGTCCGGGTCCCGGAGGAACAGATACGCAGTATTTT.

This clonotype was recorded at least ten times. DNA of the CDR3: TGTGCCAGCAGCCCGGGACAGGGGAAGATCACTGAAGCTTTCTTT. This gives the protein CASSPGQGKITEAFF. The gene calls are TRBV7-2 and TRBJ1-1; 10 nucleotides agree with TRBD1. The CDR3 totals 15 residues. Germline assignment: CDR1 SGHTA and CDR2 FQGNSA. V lost 5 bases, J lost 4 bases, and 7 bases stayed unmatched.